The 8 T cell receptor beta chains listed next were all sequenced from one sample in a study of T cells in Graves' hyperthyroidism and ophthalmopathy. The TCR beta CDR3 regions underwent amplification using RNA transcripts as the source. The HTBI primer set was used in a first-round RT-PCR of the TCR CDR3. TCRdb reprocessed the multiplex PCR reads with MiXCR, giving one entry per CDR3 protein. Of hundreds of thousands of distinct CDR3 sequences listed, roughly 25% were seen once; the top ten hold 73%. The source material was blood. Receptors were obtained from a man aged 50-60 years with Graves' hyperthyroidism.

This chain links TRBV24-1 with TRBJ1-2; 8 bases are a match to TRBD1. CDR3 length: 15 amino acids. Germline trimming cut 9 bases from V and 3 bases from J; bases unmatched to any gene: 11. Looked up from germline, CDR1 is KGHDR and CDR2 is SFDVKD. The CDR3 loop reads CATPSRTGRYYGYTF. CDR3 nucleotide sequence: TGTGCCACCCCTAGTAGGACAGGGAGATACTATGGCTACACCTTC.

The chain carries TRBV3-1 and TRBJ1-1, with 10 bases lining up with TRBD1. CDR3 length: 14 amino acids. Trimming cost V 2 bases and J 11 bases; bases outside gene matches: 8. CDR1 LGHDT and CDR2 YNNKEL come from the germline V gene (reference sequence). This CDR3 reads CASSQTDRGPDAFF. DNA for the CDR3: TGTGCCAGCAGCCAAACCGACAGGGGGCCCGATGCTTTCTTT.

The chain joins TRBV5-6 to TRBJ1-1, with D possibly matching TRBD1 (5 bases). Germline CDR1 reads SGHDT; CDR2 reads YYEEEE. The CDR3 extends over 14 amino acids. V was cut by 4 bases and J by 4 bases, with 14 bases left in between. The DNA for the CDR3 is TGTGCCAGCAGCGTGGACATGGGAGGCACTGAAGCTTTCTTT. This translates into CASSVDMGGTEAFF.

A few counts support this clonotype. This rearrangement joins TRBV3-1 to TRBJ2-2; D is possibly TRBD1 (6 bases). V was cut by 1 base and J by 3 bases, with 12 bases left in between. The CDR3 covers 16 residues. The V gene's germline CDR1 is LGHDT and CDR2 YNNKEL (reference sequence). This CDR3 reads CASSQARQVYTGELFF. The CDR3, as DNA: TGTGCCAGCAGCCAAGCCAGACAGGTCTACACCGGGGAGCTGTTTTTT. Looking up the rest from reference TRBV3-1 and TRBJ2-2 gives the full variable domain: DTAVSQTPKYLVTQMGNDKSIKCEQNLGHDTMYWYKQDSKKFLKIMFSYNNKELIINETVPNRFSPKSPDKAHLNLHINSLELGDSAVYFCASSQARQVYTGELFFGEGSRLTVL.

The rearrangement joins TRBV7-2 to TRBJ2-2; 7 nucleotides agree with TRBD2. CDR3 length equals 15 residues. Germline V gene sequence: CDR1 SGHTA, CDR2 FQGNSA. V lost 7 bases and J lost 2; bases outside the gene matches: 7. The CDR3 DNA reads TGTGCCAGCAAACCCGGGGGACTAAACACCGGGGAGCTGTTTTTT. Translating it yields CASKPGGLNTGELFF.

This clonotype was counted ten times or more. This chain links TRBV6-6 with TRBJ1-1, with no clear D. The CDR3 extends over 15 amino acids. The germline CDR1 and CDR2 sequences are MNHNY and SVGAGI (reference sequence). The V gene lost 0 bases and the J gene lost 1 base, with 9 bases spanning the gap. As DNA, the CDR3 is TGTGCCAGCAGTTACTCAAGGTGGGGGAACACTGAAGCTTTCTTT. Translation: CASSYSRWGNTEAFF.

This clonotype was found a few times. The chain combines TRBV27 with TRBJ2-3; the D gene is possibly TRBD1 (7 bases). The CDR3 contains 15 residues. V was clipped by 6 bases and J by 6 bases, with 19 bases between them. Germline V lookup: CDR1 MNHEY, CDR2 SMNVEV (reference sequence). This chain's CDR3 is CASSWTEGAGDTQYF. In DNA, the CDR3 is TGTGCCAGCAGCTGGACGGAGGGGGCTGGGGATACGCAGTATTTT.

This clonotype was observed a handful of times. The chain combines TRBV9 with TRBJ1-4, with D tentatively TRBD1 (6 bases). Trimming cost V 0 bases and J 7 bases, with 10 bases left between them. The CDR3 runs 14 residues. CDR1 SGDLS and CDR2 YYNGEE come from the germline V gene. The chain's CDR3 is CASSVGGGSEKLFF. CDR3 coding DNA: TGTGCCAGCAGCGTAGGGGGGGGCTCTGAAAAACTGTTTTTT.